Reported below is one T cell receptor beta chain. Its antigen is as yet unknown. This specimen comes from a study of cytomegalovirus exposure and HLA in healthy donors. This PCR relied on a set of 60 Vbeta primers and 13 Jbeta primers. The method was immunoSEQ multiplex PCR; TCRdb's version includes in-frame clones alone and lacks a portion of them. The data show around 180,000 clones, 70% to 90% seen once. Study observations and caveats: Listed as cytomegalovirus-associated were 150 or so TCR beta chains.

The specimen was PBMCs. The receptor's source is a woman in her late teens or twenties in good health and CMV-seronegative.

The CDR3 reads CASSLYGNSGHEQYF. CDR3 nucleotide sequence: TGTGCCAGCAGTTTATATGGCAACAGCGGGCACGAGCAGTACTTC. The chain uses TRBV7-9 and TRBJ2-7, with a tentative D call TRBD2 (6 bases). The germline V and J ends were trimmed by 6 bases and 5 bases, with 20 bases remaining between them. Looked up from germline, CDR1 is SEHNR and CDR2 is FQNEAQ (reference sequence). The CDR3 is made up of 15 amino acids.